This TCR beta chain was found in a study of blood T cells in healthy people across ages. Whole-study results and caveats: Per million T cells, TCR beta diversity dropped about linearly as age rose. Unsorted PBMCs blocked a conclusive comparison of naive and antigen-experienced cells. Diversity figures based on one million T cells were deemed too low.

Extractions gave at least 5.5 micrograms of total RNA per sample. The use of a sample-barcoded 5' primer and a J-beta primer mix characterized a second PCR of about 7 to 12 cycles. TCRdb called the 5' RACE reads again in MiXCR, with one record for every CDR3 protein. The sample has 1.5 million to 2 million distinct CDR3 sequences; roughly 30% are singletons. There are 14 residues in the CDR3. Germline CDR1 DFQATT, CDR2 SNEGSKA (reference sequence). V lost 7 bases, J lost 8 bases, and 21 bases lay in between. This clonotype occurred a few times. What it binds is unknown. The chain recombines TRBV20-1 with TRBJ2-1; D gene ambiguous. This clonotype originated in a woman aged 25 to 39 in good health. Sample: blood. The CDR3 sequence is CSVSSPKIAYEQFF. CDR3 DNA sequence: TGCAGTGTCTCATCTCCAAAAATAGCATATGAGCAGTTCTTC.